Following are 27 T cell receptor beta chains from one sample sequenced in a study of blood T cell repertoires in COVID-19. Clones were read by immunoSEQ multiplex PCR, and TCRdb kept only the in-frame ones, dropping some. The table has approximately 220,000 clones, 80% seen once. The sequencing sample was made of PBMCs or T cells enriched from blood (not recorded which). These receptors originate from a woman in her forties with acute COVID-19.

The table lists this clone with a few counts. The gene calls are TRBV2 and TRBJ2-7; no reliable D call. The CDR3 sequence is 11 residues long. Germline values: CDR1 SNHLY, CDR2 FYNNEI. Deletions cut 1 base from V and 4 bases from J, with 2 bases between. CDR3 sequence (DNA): TGTGCCAGCAGTGAAGTATACGAGCAGTACTTC. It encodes CASSEVYEQYF.

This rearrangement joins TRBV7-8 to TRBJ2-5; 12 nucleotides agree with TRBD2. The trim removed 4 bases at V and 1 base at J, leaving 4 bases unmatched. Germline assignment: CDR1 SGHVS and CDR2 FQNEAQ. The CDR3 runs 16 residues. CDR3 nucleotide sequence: TGTGCCAGCAGCTCTCTAGCGGGAGGGACCCAAGAGACCCAGTACTTC. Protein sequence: CASSSLAGGTQETQYF.

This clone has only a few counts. The CDR3, as DNA: TGTGCCAGCAGCCCAACAGGGAACTATGGCTACACCTTC. It is translated as CASSPTGNYGYTF. The chain recombines TRBV6-5 with TRBJ1-2, with a possible D match to TRBD1 (6 bases). Germline assignment: CDR1 MNHEY and CDR2 SVGAGI. Trimming left V 6 bases short and J 2 bases short, with 10 bases between. This CDR3 contains 13 residues.

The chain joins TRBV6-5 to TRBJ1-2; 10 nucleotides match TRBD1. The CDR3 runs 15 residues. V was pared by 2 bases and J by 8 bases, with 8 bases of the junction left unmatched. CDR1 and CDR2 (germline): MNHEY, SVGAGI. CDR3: CASSYRRQGAKGYTF. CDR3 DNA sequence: TGTGCCAGCAGTTACCGCAGACAGGGGGCCAAAGGCTACACCTTC.

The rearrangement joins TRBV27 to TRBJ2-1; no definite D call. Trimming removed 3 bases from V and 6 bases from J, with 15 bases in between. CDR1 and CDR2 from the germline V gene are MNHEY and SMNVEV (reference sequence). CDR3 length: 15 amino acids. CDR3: CASSLSLRGVNEQFF. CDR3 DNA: TGTGCCAGCAGTTTGTCACTTCGTGGTGTCAATGAGCAGTTCTTC.

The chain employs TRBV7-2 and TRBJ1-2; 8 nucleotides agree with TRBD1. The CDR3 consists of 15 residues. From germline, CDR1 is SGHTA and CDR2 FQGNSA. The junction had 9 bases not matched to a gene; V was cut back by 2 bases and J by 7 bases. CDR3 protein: CASSLPRQGIFGYTF. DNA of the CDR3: TGTGCCAGCAGCTTACCGCGACAGGGGATCTTTGGCTACACCTTC.

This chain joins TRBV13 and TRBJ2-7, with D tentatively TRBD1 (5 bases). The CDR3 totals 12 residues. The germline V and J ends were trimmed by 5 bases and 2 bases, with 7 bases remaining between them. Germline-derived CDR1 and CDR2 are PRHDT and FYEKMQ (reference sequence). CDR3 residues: CASSRQPYEQYF. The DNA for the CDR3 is TGTGCCAGCAGCCGACAGCCCTACGAGCAGTACTTC.

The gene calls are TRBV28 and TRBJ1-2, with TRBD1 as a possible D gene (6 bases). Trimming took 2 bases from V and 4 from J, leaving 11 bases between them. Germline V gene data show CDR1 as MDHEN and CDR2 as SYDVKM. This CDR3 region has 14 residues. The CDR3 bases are TGTGCCAGCAGTTTAACAGGGCTGGGCTATGGCTACACCTTC. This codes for CASSLTGLGYGYTF.

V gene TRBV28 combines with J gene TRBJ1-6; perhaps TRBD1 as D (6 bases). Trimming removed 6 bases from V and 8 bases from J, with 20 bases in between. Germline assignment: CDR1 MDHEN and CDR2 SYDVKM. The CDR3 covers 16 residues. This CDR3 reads CASSIPGGEIYSPLHF. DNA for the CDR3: TGTGCCAGCAGCATCCCGGGGGGCGAGATTTATTCACCCCTCCACTTT.

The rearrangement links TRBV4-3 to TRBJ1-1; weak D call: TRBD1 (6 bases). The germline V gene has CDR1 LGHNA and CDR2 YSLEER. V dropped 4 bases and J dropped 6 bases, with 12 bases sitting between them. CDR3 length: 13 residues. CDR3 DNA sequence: TGCGCCAGCAGCCGATGGGCAGGGGCTGAAGCTTTCTTT. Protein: CASSRWAGAEAFF.

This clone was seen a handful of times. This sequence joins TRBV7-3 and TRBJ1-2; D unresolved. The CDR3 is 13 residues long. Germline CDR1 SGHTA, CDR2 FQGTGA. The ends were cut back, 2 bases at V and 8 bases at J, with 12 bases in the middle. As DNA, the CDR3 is TGTGCCAGCAGCTTACTGGGAGTCAACGGCTACACCTTC. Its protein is CASSLLGVNGYTF.

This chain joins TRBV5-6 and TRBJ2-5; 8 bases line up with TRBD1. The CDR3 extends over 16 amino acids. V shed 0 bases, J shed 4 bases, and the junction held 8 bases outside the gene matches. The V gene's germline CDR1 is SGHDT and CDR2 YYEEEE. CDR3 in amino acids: CASSLVGQGPLETQYF. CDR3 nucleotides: TGTGCCAGCAGCTTGGTTGGACAGGGCCCCTTAGAGACCCAGTACTTC.

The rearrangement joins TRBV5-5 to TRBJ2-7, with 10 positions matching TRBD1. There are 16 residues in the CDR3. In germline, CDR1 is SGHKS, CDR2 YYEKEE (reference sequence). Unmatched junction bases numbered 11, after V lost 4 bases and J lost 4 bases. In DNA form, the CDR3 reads TGTGCCAGCAGCCACTACCCGGGACAGGGGAGGTACGAGCAGTACTTC. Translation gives CASSHYPGQGRYEQYF.

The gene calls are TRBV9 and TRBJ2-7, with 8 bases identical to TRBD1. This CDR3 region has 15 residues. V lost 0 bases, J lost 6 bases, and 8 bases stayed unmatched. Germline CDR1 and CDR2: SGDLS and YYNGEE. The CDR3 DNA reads TGTGCCAGCAGCGTAGATGGACAGGGTCTGGGCGAGCAGTACTTC. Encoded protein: CASSVDGQGLGEQYF.

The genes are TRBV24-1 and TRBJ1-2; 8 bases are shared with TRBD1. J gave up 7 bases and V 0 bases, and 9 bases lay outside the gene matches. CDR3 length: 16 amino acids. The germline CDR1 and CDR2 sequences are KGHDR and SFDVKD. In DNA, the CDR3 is TGTGCCACCAGTGATTTGCAGGGGACAGGTGAGGCTGGCTACACCTTC. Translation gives CATSDLQGTGEAGYTF.

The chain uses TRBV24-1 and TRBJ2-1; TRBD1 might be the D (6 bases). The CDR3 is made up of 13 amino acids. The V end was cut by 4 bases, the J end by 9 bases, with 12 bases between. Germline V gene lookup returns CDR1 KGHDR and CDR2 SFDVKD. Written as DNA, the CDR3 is TGTGCCACCAGTGACCCCAGGGGTCCTGAGCAGTTCTTC. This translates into CATSDPRGPEQFF.

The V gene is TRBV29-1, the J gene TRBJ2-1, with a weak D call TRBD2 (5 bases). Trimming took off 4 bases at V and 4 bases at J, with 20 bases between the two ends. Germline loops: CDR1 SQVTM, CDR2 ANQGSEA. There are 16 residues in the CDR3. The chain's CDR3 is CSVVRSEARTYNEQFF. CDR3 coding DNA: TGCAGCGTTGTGCGCTCGGAGGCCAGGACGTACAATGAGCAGTTCTTC.

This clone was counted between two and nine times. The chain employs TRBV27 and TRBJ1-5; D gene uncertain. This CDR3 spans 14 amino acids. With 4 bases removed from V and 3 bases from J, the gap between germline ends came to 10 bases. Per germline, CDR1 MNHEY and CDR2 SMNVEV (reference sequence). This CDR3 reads CASSSPETNQPQHF. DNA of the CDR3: TGTGCCAGCAGTTCCCCAGAAACCAATCAGCCCCAGCATTTT.

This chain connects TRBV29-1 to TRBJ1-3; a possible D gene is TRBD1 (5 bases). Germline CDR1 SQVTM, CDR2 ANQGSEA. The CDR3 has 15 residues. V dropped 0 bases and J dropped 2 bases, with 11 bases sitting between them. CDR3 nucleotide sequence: TGCAGCGTTGAAGATCTTGACAGCCCTGGAAACACCATATATTTT. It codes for CSVEDLDSPGNTIYF.

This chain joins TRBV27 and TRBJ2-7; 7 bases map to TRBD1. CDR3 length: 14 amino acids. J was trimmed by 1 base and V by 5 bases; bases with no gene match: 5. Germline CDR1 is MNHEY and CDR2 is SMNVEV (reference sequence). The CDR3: CASSKQGQSYEQYF. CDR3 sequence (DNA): TGTGCCAGCAGTAAACAGGGGCAATCCTACGAGCAGTACTTC.

The CDR3 here is CASSSGVGGNTIYF. DNA for the CDR3: TGTGCCAGCAGCTCGGGAGTGGGGGGAAACACCATATATTTT. This chain joins TRBV7-6 and TRBJ1-3; the D is unclear. The CDR3 loop spans 14 amino acids. Trimming cost V 4 bases and J 4 bases, with 11 bases left between them. From germline, CDR1 is SGHVS and CDR2 FNYEAQ.

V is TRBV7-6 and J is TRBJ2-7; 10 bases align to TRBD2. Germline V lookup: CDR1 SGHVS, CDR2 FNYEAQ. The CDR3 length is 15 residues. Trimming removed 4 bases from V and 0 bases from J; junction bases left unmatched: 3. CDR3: CASSSGLAYSYEQYF. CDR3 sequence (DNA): TGTGCCAGCAGCTCGGGACTAGCGTACTCCTACGAGCAGTACTTC.

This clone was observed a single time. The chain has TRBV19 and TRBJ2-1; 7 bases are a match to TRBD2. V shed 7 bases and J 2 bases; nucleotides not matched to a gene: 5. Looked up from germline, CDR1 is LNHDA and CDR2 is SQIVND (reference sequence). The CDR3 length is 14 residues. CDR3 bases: TGTGCCAGTATGGGAGGGAACCCCTACAATGAGCAGTTCTTC. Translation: CASMGGNPYNEQFF.

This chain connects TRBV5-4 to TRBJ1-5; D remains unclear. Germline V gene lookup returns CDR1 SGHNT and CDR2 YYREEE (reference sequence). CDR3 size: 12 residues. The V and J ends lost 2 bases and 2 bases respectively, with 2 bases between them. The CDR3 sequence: CASSFGNQPQHF. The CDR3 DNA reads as TGTGCCAGCAGCTTCGGCAATCAGCCCCAGCATTTT.

The CDR3 loop is CASSLSIGVLQPQHF. CDR3 DNA sequence: TGCGCCAGCAGCCTGTCCATAGGGGTCCTTCAGCCCCAGCATTTT. V is TRBV4-1 and J is TRBJ1-5, with a possible D match to TRBD1 (5 bases). The V gene lost 4 bases and the J gene lost 6 bases, with 16 bases spanning the gap. The CDR3 totals 15 residues. Germline CDR1 and CDR2: MGHRA and YSYEKL.

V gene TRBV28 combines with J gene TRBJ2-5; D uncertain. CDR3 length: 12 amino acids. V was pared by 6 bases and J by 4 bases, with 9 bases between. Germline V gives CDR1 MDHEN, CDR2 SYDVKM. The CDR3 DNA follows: TGTGCCAGCAGCCGACAAATAGAGACCCAGTACTTC. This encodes CASSRQIETQYF.

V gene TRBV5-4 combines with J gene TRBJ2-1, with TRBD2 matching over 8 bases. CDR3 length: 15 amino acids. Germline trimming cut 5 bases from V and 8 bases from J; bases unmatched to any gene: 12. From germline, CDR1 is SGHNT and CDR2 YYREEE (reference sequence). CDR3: CASRKSGGARDEQFF. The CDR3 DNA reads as TGTGCCAGCAGGAAGAGCGGGGGCGCTCGGGATGAGCAGTTCTTC.